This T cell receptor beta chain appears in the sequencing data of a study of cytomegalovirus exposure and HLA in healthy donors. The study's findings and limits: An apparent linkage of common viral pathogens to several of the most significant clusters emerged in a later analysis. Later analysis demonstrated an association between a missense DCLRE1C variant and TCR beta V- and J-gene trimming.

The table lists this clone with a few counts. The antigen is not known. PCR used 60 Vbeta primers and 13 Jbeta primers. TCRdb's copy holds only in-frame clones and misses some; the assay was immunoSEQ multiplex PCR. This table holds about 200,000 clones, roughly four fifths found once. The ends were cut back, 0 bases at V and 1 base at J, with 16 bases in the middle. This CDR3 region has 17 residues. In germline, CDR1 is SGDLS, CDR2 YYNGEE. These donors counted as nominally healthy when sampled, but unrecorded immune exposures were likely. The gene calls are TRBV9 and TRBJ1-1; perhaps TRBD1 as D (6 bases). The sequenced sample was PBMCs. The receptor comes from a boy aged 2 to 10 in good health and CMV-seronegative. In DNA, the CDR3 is TGTGCCAGCAGCGTAGGGACAGCCCGTGTGTCGAACACTGAAGCTTTCTTT. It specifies CASSVGTARVSNTEAFF.